A single sample is the source of the 12 T cell receptor beta chains below, sequenced in a study of cytomegalovirus exposure and HLA in healthy donors. With 60 Vbeta and 13 Jbeta primers, the PCR was carried out. Clones were sequenced by immunoSEQ multiplex PCR, and TCRdb holds only the in-frame ones, with some missing. The sample consists of approximately 200,000 clones, 82% of them appearing once. The sequencing sample was made of PBMCs. These receptors came from a boy aged 2 to 10 in good health and CMV-seronegative.

The table lists this clone with a few counts. V gene TRBV27 combines with J gene TRBJ2-3; D is unresolved. Germline V gene sequence: CDR1 MNHEY, CDR2 SMNVEV (reference sequence). Trimming shortened V by 6 bases and J by 1 base, and 14 bases separated the two germline ends. The CDR3 length is 15 residues. CDR3 in DNA: TGTGCCAGCAGCCCCCCCAATTCGGGCACAGATACGCAGTATTTT. Protein product: CASSPPNSGTDTQYF.

CDR3 bases: TGTGCCAGCAGTTACTTAGGGACAGGGGATGGGGAAGGCTACACCTTC. It translates to CASSYLGTGDGEGYTF. J is TRBJ1-2 and V is TRBV6-6; 10 bases are shared with TRBD1. V lost 1 base and J lost 8; bases outside the gene matches: 10. CDR1 and CDR2 (germline): MNHNY, SVGAGI (reference sequence). The CDR3 is made up of 16 amino acids.

The V gene is TRBV30, the J gene TRBJ2-7; no definite D call. The CDR3 contains 12 residues. Germline-derived CDR1 and CDR2 are GTSNPN and SVGIG (reference sequence). V lost 0 bases to trimming and J lost 3 bases, with 6 bases between them. The CDR3: CAWSVGNYEQYF. The DNA of the CDR3 is TGTGCCTGGAGTGTGGGCAACTACGAGCAGTACTTC. Filled out from reference TRBV30 and TRBJ2-7, the complete variable domain reads SQTIHQWPATLVQPVGSPLSLECTVEGTSNPNLYWYRQAAGRGLQLLFYSVGIGQISSEVPQNLSASRPQDRQFILSSKKLLLSDSGFYLCAWSVGNYEQYFGPGTRLTVT.

The gene calls are TRBV7-2 and TRBJ1-1, with 7 bases lining up with TRBD1. Germline V gives CDR1 SGHTA, CDR2 FQGNSA. The V and J ends lost 5 bases and 3 bases, in that order; junction bases with no gene match: 6. The CDR3 sequence is 14 residues long. For the CDR3, the DNA is TGTGCCAGCAGCCTCCTAGGGGGCGACACTGAAGCTTTCTTT. It is translated as CASSLLGGDTEAFF. Looking up the rest from reference TRBV7-2 and TRBJ1-1 gives the full variable domain: GAGVSQSPSNKVTEKGKDVELRCDPISGHTALYWYRQSLGQGLEFLIYFQGNSAPDKSGLPSDRFSAERTGGSVSTLTIQRTQQEDSAVYLCASSLLGGDTEAFFGQGTRLTVV.

V usage is TRBV5-1 and J usage is TRBJ2-1; 8 nucleotides line up with TRBD1. Unmatched junction bases numbered 10, after V lost 4 bases and J lost 4 bases. The CDR3 spans 16 residues. The germline V gene encodes CDR1 SGHRS and CDR2 YFSETQ. The CDR3 DNA reads TGCGCCAGCAGCGGAACAGGGGGAGCTGGATACAATGAGCAGTTCTTC. Its protein product is CASSGTGGAGYNEQFF.

The genes are TRBV19 and TRBJ1-1; D gene unclear. CDR1 LNHDA and CDR2 SQIVND come from the germline V gene (reference sequence). Deletions cut 9 bases from V and 4 bases from J, with 15 bases between. The CDR3 sequence is 13 residues long. CDR3: CARVTPLVTEAFF. The CDR3 bases are TGTGCCAGAGTTACACCCCTCGTCACTGAAGCTTTCTTT.

The chain uses TRBV7-9 and TRBJ1-2, with TRBD1 identical over 7 bases. CDR3 length: 12 amino acids. CDR1 and CDR2 (germline): SEHNR, FQNEAQ (reference sequence). With 6 bases clipped from V and 5 bases from J, the junction kept 3 bases outside the gene matches. The CDR3 sequence: CASSPGGYGYTF. The CDR3 DNA reads TGTGCCAGCAGTCCAGGGGGGTATGGCTACACCTTC.

The chain links TRBV20-1 to TRBJ1-1; D perhaps matches TRBD1 (6 bases). The CDR3 runs to 11 residues. The V and J ends lost 2 bases and 7 bases respectively, with 8 bases between them. Germline assignment: CDR1 DFQATT and CDR2 SNEGSKA (reference sequence). CDR3 protein: CSARLDSEAFF. DNA of the CDR3: TGCAGTGCTAGATTGGACAGTGAAGCTTTCTTT.

The chain uses TRBV6-1 and TRBJ2-1; TRBD1 matches 7 bases. The V and J ends lost 4 bases and 13 bases, in that order; junction bases with no gene match: 4. The germline CDR1 and CDR2 sequences are MNHNS and SASEGT. The CDR3 sequence is 11 residues long. CDR3 bases: TGTGCCAGCAGTGGCCGACAGGGACAGTTCTTC. It codes for CASSGRQGQFF.

The CDR3 region has the DNA TGTGCCAGCAGCTTACTAGCGGGGGAAAATGAGCAGTTCTTC. Residues: CASSLLAGENEQFF. The chain links TRBV11-2 to TRBJ2-1; TRBD2 aligns across 10 bases. Germline assignment: CDR1 SGHAT and CDR2 FQNNGV. Unmatched junction bases numbered 2, after V lost 2 bases and J lost 7 bases. The CDR3 covers 14 residues.

The chain carries TRBV7-2 and TRBJ2-7; D unresolved. The germline V gene encodes CDR1 SGHTA and CDR2 FQGNSA. This CDR3 has 13 residues. V lost 2 bases and J 3 bases, leaving 8 bases between the germline ends. CDR3 nucleotides: TGTGCCAGCAGCTTACAGAGGAGCTACGAGCAGTACTTC. Translated: CASSLQRSYEQYF.

The V call is TRBV11-2, the J call TRBJ2-5, with D possibly TRBD2 on 6 matching bases. Trimming cost V 5 bases and J 2 bases, with 18 bases left between them. The CDR3 contains 16 residues. The germline CDR1 and CDR2 sequences are SGHAT and FQNNGV. The CDR3 coding sequence is TGTGCCAGCAGCAGGGGCTTAGGGACTTATCAAGAGACCCAGTACTTC. Its translation is CASSRGLGTYQETQYF.